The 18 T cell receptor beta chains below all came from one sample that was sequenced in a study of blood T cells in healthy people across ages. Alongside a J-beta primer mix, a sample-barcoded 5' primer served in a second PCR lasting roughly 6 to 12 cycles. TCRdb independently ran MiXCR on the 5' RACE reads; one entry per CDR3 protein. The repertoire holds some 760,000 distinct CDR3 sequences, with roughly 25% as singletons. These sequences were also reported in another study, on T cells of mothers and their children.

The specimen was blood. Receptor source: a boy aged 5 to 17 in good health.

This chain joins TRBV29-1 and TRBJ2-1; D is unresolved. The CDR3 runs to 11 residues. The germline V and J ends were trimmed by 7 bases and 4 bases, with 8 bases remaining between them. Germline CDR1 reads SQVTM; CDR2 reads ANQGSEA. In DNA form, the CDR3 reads TGCAGCGCCGACAAGTACAATGAGCAGTTCTTC. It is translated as CSADKYNEQFF.

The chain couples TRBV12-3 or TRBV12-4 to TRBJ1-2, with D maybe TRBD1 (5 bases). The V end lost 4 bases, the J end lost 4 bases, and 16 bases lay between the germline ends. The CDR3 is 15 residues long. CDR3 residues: CASSYFPGMSYGYTF. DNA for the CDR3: TGTGCCAGCAGTTATTTTCCAGGGATGAGCTATGGCTACACCTTC.

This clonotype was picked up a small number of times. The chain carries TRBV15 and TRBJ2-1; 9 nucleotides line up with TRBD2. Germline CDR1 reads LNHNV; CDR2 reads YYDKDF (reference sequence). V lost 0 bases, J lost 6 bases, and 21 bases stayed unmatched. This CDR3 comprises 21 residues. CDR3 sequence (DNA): TGTGCCACCAGCAGAGATAGGCTTGGGTCTAGCGGGATAAAGGGTGGCAATGAGCAGTTCTTC. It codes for CATSRDRLGSSGIKGGNEQFF.

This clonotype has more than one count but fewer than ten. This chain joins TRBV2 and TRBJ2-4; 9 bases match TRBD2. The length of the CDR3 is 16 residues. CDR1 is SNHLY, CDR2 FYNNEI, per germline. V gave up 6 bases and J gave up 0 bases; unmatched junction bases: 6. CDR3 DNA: TGTGCCAGCAGAGTCCCGGGACTAGCAGCCAAAAACATTCAGTACTTC. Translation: CASRVPGLAAKNIQYF.

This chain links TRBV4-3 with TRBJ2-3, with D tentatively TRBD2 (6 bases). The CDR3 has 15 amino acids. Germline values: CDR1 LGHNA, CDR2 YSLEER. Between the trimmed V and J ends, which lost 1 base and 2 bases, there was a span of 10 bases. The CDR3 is CASSQGSGHTDTQYF. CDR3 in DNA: TGCGCCAGCAGCCAAGGTAGCGGCCACACAGATACGCAGTATTTT.

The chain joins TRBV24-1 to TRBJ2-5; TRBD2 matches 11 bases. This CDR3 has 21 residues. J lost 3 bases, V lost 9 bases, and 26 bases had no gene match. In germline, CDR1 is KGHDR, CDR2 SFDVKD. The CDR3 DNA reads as TGTGCCACCCCAGAAGGGGTGACAGCACTAGCGGGAGATGGACGAGAAGAGACCCAGTACTTC. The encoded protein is CATPEGVTALAGDGREETQYF.

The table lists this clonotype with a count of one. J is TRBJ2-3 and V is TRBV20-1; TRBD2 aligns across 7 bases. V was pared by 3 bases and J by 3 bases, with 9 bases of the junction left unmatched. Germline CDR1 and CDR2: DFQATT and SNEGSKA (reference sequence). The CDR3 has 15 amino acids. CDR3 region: CSARDWGGGTDTQYF. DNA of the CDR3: TGCAGTGCTAGGGATTGGGGGGGAGGTACAGATACGCAGTATTTT.

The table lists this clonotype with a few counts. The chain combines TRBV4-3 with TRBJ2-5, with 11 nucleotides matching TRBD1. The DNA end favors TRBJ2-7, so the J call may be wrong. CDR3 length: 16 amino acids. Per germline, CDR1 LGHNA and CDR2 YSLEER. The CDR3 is CASSQEEGQGEYEQYF. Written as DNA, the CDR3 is TGCGCCAGCAGCCAAGAGGAGGGACAGGGGGAGTACGAGCAGTACTTC.

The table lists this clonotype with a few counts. CDR3 coding DNA: TGTGCCAGCAGTTACGAAAACCGACAGGGGGTAACGAACTATGGCTACACCTTC. Protein: CASSYENRQGVTNYGYTF. The V and J genes are TRBV6-2 or TRBV6-3 and TRBJ1-2; 9 positions agree with TRBD1. The CDR3 covers 18 residues. Trimming cost V 2 bases and J 2 bases; bases outside gene matches: 12. Per the germline V gene, CDR1 is MNHEY and CDR2 is SVGEGT.

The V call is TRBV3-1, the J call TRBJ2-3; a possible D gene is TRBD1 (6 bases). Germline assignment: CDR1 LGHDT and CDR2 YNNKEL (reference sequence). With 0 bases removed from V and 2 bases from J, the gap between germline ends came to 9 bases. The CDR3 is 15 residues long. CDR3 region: CASSQELGATDTQYF. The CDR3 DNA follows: TGTGCCAGCAGCCAAGAGTTGGGGGCCACAGATACGCAGTATTTT.

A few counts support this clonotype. The CDR3 DNA sequence: TGTGCCAGCAGTTACGTCCCTAGCGGGATGGACACAGATACGCAGTATTTT. Translating it yields CASSYVPSGMDTDTQYF. The V call is TRBV6-6, the J call TRBJ2-3; 9 nucleotides align to TRBD2. Per germline, CDR1 MNHNY and CDR2 SVGAGI (reference sequence). The CDR3 has 17 amino acids. V lost 2 bases to trimming and J lost 2 bases; unmatched junction nucleotides: 8.

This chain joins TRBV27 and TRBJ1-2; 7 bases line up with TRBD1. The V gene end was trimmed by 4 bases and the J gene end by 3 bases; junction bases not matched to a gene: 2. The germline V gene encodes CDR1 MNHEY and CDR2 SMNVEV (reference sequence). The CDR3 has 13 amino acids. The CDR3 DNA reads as TGTGCCAGCAGTTATGGACAGGACTATGGCTACACCTTC. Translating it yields CASSYGQDYGYTF.

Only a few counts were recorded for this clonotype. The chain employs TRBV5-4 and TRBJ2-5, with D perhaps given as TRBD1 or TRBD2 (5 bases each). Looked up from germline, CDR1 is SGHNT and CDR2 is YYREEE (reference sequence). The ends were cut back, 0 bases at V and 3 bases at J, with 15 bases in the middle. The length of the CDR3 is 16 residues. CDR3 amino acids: CASSLGHGGLKETQYF. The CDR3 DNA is TGTGCCAGCAGCTTGGGTCATGGGGGTTTAAAAGAGACCCAGTACTTC.

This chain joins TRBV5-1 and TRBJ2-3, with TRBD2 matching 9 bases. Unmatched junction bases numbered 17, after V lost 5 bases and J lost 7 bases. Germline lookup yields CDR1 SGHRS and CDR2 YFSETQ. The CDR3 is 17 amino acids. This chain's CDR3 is CASSTDPGLAQMHTQYF. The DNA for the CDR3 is TGCGCCAGCAGTACGGATCCGGGACTAGCTCAAATGCATACGCAGTATTTT.

The CDR3 protein is CASNRGGGRAITGELFF. CDR3 bases: TGTGCCAGCAACCGAGGAGGCGGGAGGGCCATCACCGGGGAGCTGTTTTTT. The J gene is TRBJ2-2, the V gene TRBV12-3 or TRBV12-4, with 9 bases lining up with TRBD2. This CDR3 spans 17 amino acids. The ends lost 7 bases at V and 4 bases at J; junction bases unmatched: 13.

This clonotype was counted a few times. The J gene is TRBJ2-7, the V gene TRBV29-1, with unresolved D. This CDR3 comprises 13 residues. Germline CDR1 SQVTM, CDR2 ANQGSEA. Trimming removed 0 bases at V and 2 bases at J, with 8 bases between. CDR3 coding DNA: TGCAGCGTTGAAGAAGGGATTCCCTACGAGCAGTACTTC. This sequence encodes CSVEEGIPYEQYF.

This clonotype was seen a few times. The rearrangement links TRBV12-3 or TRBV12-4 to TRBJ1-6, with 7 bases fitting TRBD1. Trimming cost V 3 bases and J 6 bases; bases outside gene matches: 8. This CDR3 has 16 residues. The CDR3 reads CASSLGQGVANSPLHF. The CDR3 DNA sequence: TGTGCCAGCAGTTTGGGGCAGGGGGTCGCTAATTCACCCCTCCACTTT.

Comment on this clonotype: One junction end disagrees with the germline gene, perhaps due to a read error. CDR3 coding DNA: TGCAGTGCTAGCCAGTATGGGTACGGGGCCAACGTCCTGACCTTC. Translation: CSASQYGYGANVLTF. The V gene is TRBV20-1, the J gene TRBJ2-6; D possibly uses TRBD1 or TRBD2 (5 bases each). Germline CDR1 is DFQATT and CDR2 is SNEGSKA (reference sequence). This CDR3 region has 15 residues.